Listed here are 23 T cell receptor beta chains from one sample, sequenced in a study of T cell responses to AZD1222 COVID-19 vaccine. The method was immunoSEQ multiplex PCR; TCRdb's version includes in-frame clones alone and lacks a portion of them. The sample includes some 120,000 clones, 70% to 90% of them seen just once. The starting material was peripheral blood, obtained on day 0 of MenACWY control vaccination. The receptors were gathered from an adult in good health.

The table lists this clone with many counts. This chain links TRBV15 with TRBJ1-2, with TRBD1 as a possible D gene (6 bases). Germline-derived CDR1 and CDR2 are LNHNV and YYDKDF (reference sequence). Trimming removed 0 bases at V and 8 bases at J, with 16 bases between. The length of the CDR3 is 15 residues. This CDR3 reads CATSRDPPGARGYTF. The CDR3 DNA reads TGTGCCACCAGCAGAGATCCCCCGGGGGCTAGGGGCTACACCTTC.

This chain uses TRBV12-3 or TRBV12-4 with TRBJ1-2; D is perhaps TRBD1 (5 bases). The V gene lost 6 bases and the J gene lost 4 bases, with 9 bases spanning the gap. The CDR3 sequence is 12 residues long. As DNA, the CDR3 is TGTGCCAGCAGCGAACAGGTCTATGGCTACACCTTC. This translates into CASSEQVYGYTF.

The DNA of the CDR3 is TGTGCCAGCGAGGGACAGTTAGGCACTGAAGCTTTCTTT. Translated, it gives CASEGQLGTEAFF. The V gene is TRBV12-3 or TRBV12-4, the J gene TRBJ1-1, with TRBD1 matching 7 bases. The ends lost 8 bases at V and 4 bases at J; junction bases unmatched: 7. This CDR3 spans 13 amino acids.

The gene calls are TRBV29-1 and TRBJ1-1, with TRBD1 as a possible D gene (5 bases). Trimming pared 7 bases from V and 3 bases from J, leaving 12 bases between. This CDR3 spans 12 amino acids. Germline V gene sequence: CDR1 SQVTM, CDR2 ANQGSEA. The CDR3 bases are TGCAGCGGAGGAGGGGTGGACACTGAAGCTTTCTTT. Amino acids: CSGGGVDTEAFF. The variable domain in full, with the rest retrieved from reference TRBV29-1 and TRBJ1-1, is SAVISQKPSRDICQRGTSLTIQCQVDSQVTMMFWYRQQPGQSLTLIATANQGSEATYESGFVIDKFPISRPNLTFSTLTVSNMSPEDSSIYLCSGGGVDTEAFFGQGTRLTVV.

This chain joins TRBV5-6 and TRBJ1-2, with TRBD1 matching 10 bases. The ends lost 4 bases at V and 2 bases at J; junction bases unmatched: 11. From germline, CDR1 is SGHDT and CDR2 YYEEEE. The CDR3 is 17 amino acids. CDR3 coding DNA: TGTGCCAGCAGCCGACCGGGACAGGGGAGATCGAACTATGGCTACACCTTC. This sequence encodes CASSRPGQGRSNYGYTF.

The rearrangement joins TRBV10-3 to TRBJ2-1, with D possibly called TRBD1 or TRBD2 (5 bases each). The V end lost 3 bases, the J end lost 3 bases, and 12 bases lay between the germline ends. The CDR3 consists of 15 residues. The germline V gene has CDR1 ENHRY and CDR2 SYGVKD. The CDR3, as DNA: TGTGCCATCAGTGATTTCGGTGGGGGCTACAATGAGCAGTTCTTC. Protein sequence: CAISDFGGGYNEQFF.

This sequence joins TRBV28 and TRBJ1-6; D is perhaps TRBD1 (6 bases). The CDR3 consists of 16 residues. V lost 9 bases and J 10 bases, leaving 25 bases between the germline ends. Germline V gene sequence: CDR1 MDHEN, CDR2 SYDVKM. CDR3 loop: CASDYRDVYHVSPLHF. The CDR3 coding sequence is TGTGCCAGTGACTACAGGGATGTCTACCACGTGTCACCCCTCCACTTT.

This CDR3 reads CASSPQGTNTEAFF. The CDR3 DNA follows: TGTGCCAGCTCACCACAGGGCACGAACACTGAAGCTTTCTTT. The V and J genes are TRBV18 and TRBJ1-1; D is undetermined. Germline V lookup: CDR1 KGHSH, CDR2 LQKENI. The CDR3 is 14 residues long. V lost 1 base and J lost 1, with 7 bases in between.

The chain uses TRBV5-4 and TRBJ2-5; TRBD2 matches at 14 bases. Germline values: CDR1 SGHNT, CDR2 YYREEE (reference sequence). V shed 4 bases and J 4 bases; nucleotides not matched to a gene: 12. The CDR3 contains 18 residues. The CDR3 loop is CASSPGTSGGRKVETQYF. The CDR3 region has the DNA TGTGCCAGCAGCCCCGGGACTAGCGGGGGACGGAAGGTAGAGACCCAGTACTTC.

DNA of the CDR3: TGCGCCAGCAGCTTGGATGGCAATAATTCACCCCTCCACTTT. Its protein is CASSLDGNNSPLHF. The rearrangement joins TRBV5-1 to TRBJ1-6; D is unresolved. Per the germline V gene, CDR1 is SGHRS and CDR2 is YFSETQ. With 0 bases removed from V and 5 bases from J, the gap between germline ends came to 6 bases. The CDR3 runs to 14 residues.

The rearrangement uses TRBV23-1 and TRBJ2-3, with D possibly being TRBD1 or TRBD2 (5 bases each). TRBV23-1 is an ORF, with its function uncertain. CDR3 length: 17 residues. The V end was cut by 0 bases, the J end by 3 bases, with 16 bases between. The DNA for the CDR3 is TGCGCCAGCAGTCAATCGTATCCCAGCGAGGGGACAGATACGCAGTATTTT. It is translated as CASSQSYPSEGTDTQYF.

The V gene is TRBV28, the J gene TRBJ2-7, with a tentative D call TRBD1 (6 bases). The V end lost 1 base, the J end lost 3 bases, and 16 bases lay between the germline ends. This CDR3 contains 16 residues. Germline V gene data show CDR1 as MDHEN and CDR2 as SYDVKM. CDR3 nucleotides: TGTGCCAGCAGTTTATCAATACAGGGCCTGCTCTACGAGCAGTACTTC. Its protein product is CASSLSIQGLLYEQYF.

The V gene is TRBV5-4, the J gene TRBJ1-3, with D perhaps matching TRBD1 (6 bases). The length of the CDR3 is 15 residues. The V gene's germline CDR1 is SGHNT and CDR2 YYREEE (reference sequence). The V end lost 3 bases, the J end lost 0 bases, and 10 bases lay between the germline ends. This chain's CDR3 is CASSSGTLSGNTIYF. As DNA, the CDR3 is TGTGCCAGCAGCTCCGGGACACTCTCTGGAAACACCATATATTTT.

This chain links TRBV5-1 with TRBJ1-4; D uncertain. Deletions cut 0 bases from V and 7 bases from J, with 13 bases between. Germline CDR1 is SGHRS and CDR2 is YFSETQ. This CDR3 comprises 15 residues. The CDR3 region has the DNA TGCGCCAGCAGCTTGGCCGAAGGTTCCCGTGAAAAACTGTTTTTT. Amino acids: CASSLAEGSREKLFF.

This chain links TRBV14 with TRBJ2-2, with TRBD1 matching over 7 bases. Germline values: CDR1 SGHDN, CDR2 FVKESK. V was pared by 5 bases and J by 4 bases, with 7 bases of the junction left unmatched. The CDR3 has 15 amino acids. As DNA, the CDR3 is TGTGCCAGCAGCGATCGACAGGGCCTCACCGGGGAGCTGTTTTTT. Its translation: CASSDRQGLTGELFF.

The V and J genes are TRBV24-1 and TRBJ1-2, with 9 bases identical to TRBD1. Unmatched junction bases numbered 17, after V lost 7 bases and J lost 3 bases. The CDR3 runs 18 residues. Germline lookup yields CDR1 KGHDR and CDR2 SFDVKD. The CDR3 sequence is CATSPAPGQGLQYYGYTF. Here the CDR3 DNA reads TGTGCCACCAGCCCCGCCCCCGGACAGGGGCTTCAATACTATGGCTACACCTTC.

This clone came up once. The V and J genes are TRBV5-1 and TRBJ1-1; D not certain. CDR1 SGHRS and CDR2 YFSETQ come from the germline V gene. The CDR3 length is 15 residues. Trimming left V 0 bases short and J 3 bases short, with 12 bases between. The CDR3 bases are TGCGCCAGCAGCTTGGACTCGTACGGCCACACTGAAGCTTTCTTT. Encoded protein: CASSLDSYGHTEAFF.

The chain uses TRBV21-1 and TRBJ1-1. TRBV21-1 is a recognized pseudogene. This CDR3 has 12 amino acids. In nucleotides, the CDR3 is TGTGCCAGCAGCAAAGAAGGAGCTGAAGCTTTCTTT. The encoded protein is CASSKEGAEAFF.

This clone occurred once. The chain combines TRBV5-5 with TRBJ1-2, with D tentatively TRBD1 (6 bases). The V and J ends lost 4 bases and 7 bases respectively, with 17 bases between them. The CDR3 extends over 14 amino acids. Germline V gene data show CDR1 as SGHKS and CDR2 as YYEKEE (reference sequence). The CDR3 reads CASSQTNTGFGYTF. CDR3 nucleotides: TGTGCCAGCAGCCAGACAAATACAGGGTTTGGCTACACCTTC.

The CDR3 spells CASLDRSNQPQHF. CDR3 DNA: TGTGCCTCCCTGGACAGGTCAAATCAGCCCCAGCATTTT. The V gene is TRBV2, the J gene TRBJ1-5, with TRBD1 matching over 7 bases. Germline values: CDR1 SNHLY, CDR2 FYNNEI. Trimming cost V 11 bases and J 4 bases; bases outside gene matches: 8. The CDR3 contains 13 residues.

The chain carries TRBV15 and TRBJ1-2; 10 bases agree with TRBD1. The CDR3 has 16 residues. The ends lost 2 bases at V and 8 bases at J; junction bases unmatched: 11. Germline CDR1 is LNHNV and CDR2 is YYDKDF (reference sequence). The CDR3 nucleotides are TGTGCCACCAGCAGAATTCCCCGACAGGGGGCGGAGGGCTACACCTTC. This translates into CATSRIPRQGAEGYTF.

The chain joins TRBV6-5 to TRBJ1-1, with a possible D match to TRBD1 (6 bases). The V gene's germline CDR1 is MNHEY and CDR2 SVGAGI. CDR3 size: 16 residues. The V and J ends lost 0 bases and 5 bases respectively, with 16 bases between them. CDR3 sequence reads: CASSYSRGAGATEAFF. The CDR3 DNA reads TGTGCCAGCAGTTACTCCCGGGGGGCGGGGGCGACTGAAGCTTTCTTT.

The chain couples TRBV3-1 (or the pseudogene TRBV3-2) to TRBJ1-2; no clear D. This CDR3 has 13 amino acids. Germline V lookup: CDR1 LGHDT, CDR2 YNNKEL (reference sequence). V shed 1 base and J shed 8 bases, with 11 bases lying between them. In nucleotides, the CDR3 is TGTGCCAGCAGCCAAGGTCTAGGTGCCGGCTACACCTTC. It specifies CASSQGLGAGYTF.